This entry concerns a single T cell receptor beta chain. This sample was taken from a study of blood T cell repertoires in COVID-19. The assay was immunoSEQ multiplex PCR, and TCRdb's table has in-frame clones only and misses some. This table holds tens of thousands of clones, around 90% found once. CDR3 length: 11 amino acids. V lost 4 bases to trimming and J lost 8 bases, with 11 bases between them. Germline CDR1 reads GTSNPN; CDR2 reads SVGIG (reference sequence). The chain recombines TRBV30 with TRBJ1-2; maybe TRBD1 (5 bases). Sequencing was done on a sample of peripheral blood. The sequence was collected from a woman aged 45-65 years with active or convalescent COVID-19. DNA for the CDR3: TGTGCCTGGATGTACGGGGGAGGCTACACCTTC. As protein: CAWMYGGGYTF.